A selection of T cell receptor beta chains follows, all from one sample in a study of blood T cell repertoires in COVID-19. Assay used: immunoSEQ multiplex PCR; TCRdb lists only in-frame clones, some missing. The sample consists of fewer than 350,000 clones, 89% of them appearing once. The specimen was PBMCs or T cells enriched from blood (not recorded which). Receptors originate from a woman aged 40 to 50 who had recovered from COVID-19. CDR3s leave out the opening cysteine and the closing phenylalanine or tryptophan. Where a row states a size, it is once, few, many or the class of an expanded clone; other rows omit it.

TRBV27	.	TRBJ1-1	ASSSTVNTEAF
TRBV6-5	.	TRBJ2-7	ASRDYSYEQY
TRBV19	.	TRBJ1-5	ASSTSTGGFGPQH
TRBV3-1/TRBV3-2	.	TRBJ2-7	ASSHTYEQY
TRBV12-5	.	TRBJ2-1	ASATIGGTTYNEQF
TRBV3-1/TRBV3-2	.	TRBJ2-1	ASSQDVGTSLAEF
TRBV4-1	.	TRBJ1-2	ASSQEGGYGYT
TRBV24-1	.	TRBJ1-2	ATRDRNYGYT
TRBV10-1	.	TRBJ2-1	ASSEIRTGTYNEQF
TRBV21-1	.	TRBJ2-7	ASSKSGQVKPFSYEQY
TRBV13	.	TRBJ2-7	ASSLLGWGAGGTVEQY
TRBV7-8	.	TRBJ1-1	ASRPSKGPNTEAF
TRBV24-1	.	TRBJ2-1	ATSDRRTVYNEQF
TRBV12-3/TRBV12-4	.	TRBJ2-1	ATRNGLAYEQF
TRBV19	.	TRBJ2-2	ASSIYLNTGELF
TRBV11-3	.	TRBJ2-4	ASSLGPSGSIQY
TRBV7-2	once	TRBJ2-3	ASSIGLAAGTDTQY
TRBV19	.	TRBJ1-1	ASSKGGYFEAF
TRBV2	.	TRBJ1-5	ASSEIGTGVQPQH
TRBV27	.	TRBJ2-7	ASGAEGTSGFYEQY
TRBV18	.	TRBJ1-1	ASSPGTGGTEAF
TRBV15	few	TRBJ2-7	ATSRDGKGSWEQY
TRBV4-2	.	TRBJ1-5	ASSLQAGGNNQPQH
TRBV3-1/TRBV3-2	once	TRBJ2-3	ASSQLAGATDTQY
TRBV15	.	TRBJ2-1	ATSVEGQQF
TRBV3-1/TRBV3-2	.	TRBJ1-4	ASSRGLQGAVEKLF
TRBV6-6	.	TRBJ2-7	ASIQPLGDLSYEQY
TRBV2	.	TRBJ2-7	ASRDPGGTSSYEQY
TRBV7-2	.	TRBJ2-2	ASSLGGGSTGELF
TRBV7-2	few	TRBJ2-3	ASSLGQGGTDTQY
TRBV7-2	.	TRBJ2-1	ASSYASGNGEQF
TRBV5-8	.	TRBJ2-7	ASSPERDLPYEQY
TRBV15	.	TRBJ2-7	ATSLQGNEQY
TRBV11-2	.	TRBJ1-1	ASSFLGQGAF
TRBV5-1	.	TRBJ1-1	ASSNTGELDTEAF
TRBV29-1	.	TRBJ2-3	SVDQGAPTDTQY
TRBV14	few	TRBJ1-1	ASSQDSWDRGLNTEAF
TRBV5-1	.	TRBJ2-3	ASSSDRGSNTQY
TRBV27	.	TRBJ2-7	ASSLSRLAGVYEQY
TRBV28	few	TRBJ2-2	ARPPDGLAGTGELF
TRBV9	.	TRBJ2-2	ASSVDSGRYNAGELF
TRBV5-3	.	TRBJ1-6	ARSWTTGSSYNSPLH
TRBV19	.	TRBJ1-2	ASTQLGAGNYGYT
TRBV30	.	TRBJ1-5	AWSDEAWRNQPQH
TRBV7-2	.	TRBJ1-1	ASRSGQFNTEAF
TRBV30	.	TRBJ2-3	ASYRGADTQY
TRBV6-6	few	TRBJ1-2	AARTELGYGYT
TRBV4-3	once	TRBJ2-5	ASSPGSGRAAGQETQY
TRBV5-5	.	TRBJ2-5	ASSLAREETQY
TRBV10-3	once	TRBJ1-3	AISQRGTRTGGNTIY
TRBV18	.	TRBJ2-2	ASSPEGQITGELF
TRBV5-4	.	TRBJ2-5	ASSLLAGVPETQY
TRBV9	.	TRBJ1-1	ASSVGSDEAF
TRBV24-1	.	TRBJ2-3	ATSSPGQGADTQY